These T cell receptor beta chains were read from a single sample in a study of neurological immune-mediated disorders. Each CDR3 protein is one row after TCRdb ran MiXCR on the 5' RACE reads. The sample contains roughly 100,000 distinct CDR3 sequences, approximately 3.5% of which appear only once. The sample consisted of PBMCs. These TCRs come from a woman between 45 and 65 years old with multiple sclerosis. The CDR3 runs from the conserved cysteine through the conserved F or W. A D gene is named only where the DNA matches it firmly. Clone size appears in some rows only: once, few, many, or a class for an expanded clone.

>NA|TRBV12-3/TRBV12-4|TRBJ1-1|many
TGTGCCAGCAGTTTTAACAGATTTAACACTGAAGCTTTCTTT
CASSFNRFNTEAFF
>NA|TRBV9|TRBJ2-3|few
TGTGCCAGCAGCGTAGCCGGGAACCCCACAGATACGCAGTATTTT
CASSVAGNPTDTQYF
>NA|TRBV7-2|TRBJ2-1|many
TGTGCCAGCAGCATACTCTACAATGAGCAGTTCTTC
CASSILYNEQFF
>NA|TRBV7-8|TRBJ1-1|many
TGTGCCAGCAGCCCGGATGCGGGAAACACTGAAGCTTTCTTT
CASSPDAGNTEAFF
>NA|TRBV15|TRBJ2-1|many
TGTGCCACCAGCAGAGTTGGGTATGGCGAGCAGTTCTTC
CATSRVGYGEQFF
>NA|TRBV9|TRBJ2-5|many
TGTGCCAGCAGCGTAGGAAGCAGTACGGCCCAAGAGACCCAGTACTTC
CASSVGSSTAQETQYF
>TRBD1|TRBV4-2|TRBJ1-5|many
TGTGCCAGCAGCCCCCGGGACAGGGTGAGCAATCAGCCCCAGCATTTT
CASSPRDRVSNQPQHF
>TRBD2|TRBV5-5|TRBJ2-1|many
TGTGCCAGCAGCTACAGCGGGGGGGACAATGAGCAGTTCTTC
CASSYSGGDNEQFF
>NA|TRBV21-1|TRBJ2-6|many
TGTGCCAGCAGCTTCGACAGGCCCTCTGGGGCCAACGTCCTGACTTTC
CASSFDRPSGANVLTF
>TRBD1|TRBV5-1|TRBJ2-5|many
TGCGCCAGCAGGAATGGACAGGGCGTCCGGGAGACCCAGTACTTC
CASRNGQGVRETQYF
>NA|TRBV7-2|TRBJ1-4|many
TGTGCCAGCAGCTCGAGAGCAACTAATGAAAAACTGTTTTTT
CASSSRATNEKLFF
>NA|TRBV9|TRBJ2-1|many
TGTGCCAGCAGCGCCCCTTTGGGGCCTGAGCAGTTCTTC
CASSAPLGPEQFF
>TRBD1|TRBV28|TRBJ1-6|many
TGTGCCAGCAGGGGGACAGGGGGAGGATCACCCCTCCACTTT
CASRGTGGGSPLHF
>TRBD1|TRBV19|TRBJ2-1|many
TGTGCCAGTAGGTTGAGGGGGCTTGGCGATGAGCAGTTCTTC
CASRLRGLGDEQFF
>TRBD1|TRBV2|TRBJ1-2|many
TGTGCCAGCAGTAAACAGGGGTATTTGGGTGGCTACACCTTC
CASSKQGYLGGYTF
>NA|TRBV12-3/TRBV12-4|TRBJ2-1|NA
TGTGCCAGCAGTTTGGGGATGCTCAATGAGCAGTTCTTC
CASSLGMLNEQFF
>NA|TRBV7-2|TRBJ2-7|NA
TGTGCCAGCAGCTTAGAGCCAGCGGGCGCGTGGGAGCAGTACTTC
CASSLEPAGAWEQYF